The clone carrying this T cell receptor beta chain has at least ten counts. The CDR3 spans 14 residues. V lost 1 base and J lost 6; bases outside the gene matches: 2. CDR1 and CDR2 from the germline V gene are LGHDT and YNNKEL (reference sequence). Using its own MiXCR run on the 5' RACE reads, TCRdb lists one record per CDR3 protein. Altogether fewer than 150,000 distinct CDR3 sequences are present, about 10% being singletons, with the ten largest covering less than 25%. This entry belongs to a study of spatial heterogeneity in lung cancer. Background on the study: The average appearance count of each unique TCR and UMI combination in raw reads was more than 8.5.

Time point of the sample: blood at routine non-recurrence follow-up after resection. Tumor, nontumor lung or frozen PBMC supplied whole RNA that was sequenced unsorted. The input for sequencing was PBMCs, taken at follow-up. The source of this sequence is a female donor with early-stage non-small cell lung cancer. V and J are TRBV3-1 and TRBJ2-7; 11 nucleotides agree with TRBD2. The CDR3 sequence: CASSQGLAGSEQYF. CDR3 DNA sequence: TGTGCCAGCAGCCAAGGACTAGCGGGATCCGAGCAGTACTTC.